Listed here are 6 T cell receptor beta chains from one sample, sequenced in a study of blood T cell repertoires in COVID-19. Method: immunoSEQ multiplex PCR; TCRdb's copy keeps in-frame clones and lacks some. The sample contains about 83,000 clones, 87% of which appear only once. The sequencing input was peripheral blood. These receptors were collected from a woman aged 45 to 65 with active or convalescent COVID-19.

The CDR3 DNA reads as TGTGCCAGCAGCTTAGCCCTATCCGGGACAGGTACCAATTCACCCCTCCACTTT. It yields the protein CASSLALSGTGTNSPLHF. The chain carries TRBV7-2 and TRBJ1-6; TRBD1 aligns across 8 bases. CDR3 length: 18 amino acids. CDR1 is SGHTA, CDR2 FQGNSA, per germline. J gave up 7 bases and V 0 bases, and 11 bases lay outside the gene matches.

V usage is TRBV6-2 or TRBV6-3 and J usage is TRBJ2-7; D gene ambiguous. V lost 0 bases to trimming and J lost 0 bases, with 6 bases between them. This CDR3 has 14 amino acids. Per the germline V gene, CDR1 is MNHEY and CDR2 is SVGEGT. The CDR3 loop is CASSYSAGSYEQYF. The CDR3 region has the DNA TGTGCCAGCAGTTACTCGGCAGGCTCCTACGAGCAGTACTTC.

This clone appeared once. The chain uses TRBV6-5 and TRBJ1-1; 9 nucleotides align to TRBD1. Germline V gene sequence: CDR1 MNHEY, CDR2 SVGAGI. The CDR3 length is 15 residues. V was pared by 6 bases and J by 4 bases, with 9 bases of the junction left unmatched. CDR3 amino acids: CASSKTGQGGTEAFF. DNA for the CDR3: TGTGCCAGCAGCAAAACGGGACAGGGTGGCACTGAAGCTTTCTTT.

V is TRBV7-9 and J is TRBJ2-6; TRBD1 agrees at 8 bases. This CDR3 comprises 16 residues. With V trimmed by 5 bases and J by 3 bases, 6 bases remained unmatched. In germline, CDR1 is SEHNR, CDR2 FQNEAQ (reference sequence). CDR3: CASSIVTGVGANVLTF. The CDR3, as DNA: TGTGCCAGCAGCATCGTGACAGGGGTTGGGGCCAACGTCCTGACTTTC. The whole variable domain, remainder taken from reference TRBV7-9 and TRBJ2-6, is DTGVSQNPRHKITKRGQNVTFRCDPISEHNRLYWYRQTLGQGPEFLTYFQNEAQLEKSRLLSDRFSAERPKGSFSTLEIQRTEQGDSAMYLCASSIVTGVGANVLTFGAGSRLTVL.

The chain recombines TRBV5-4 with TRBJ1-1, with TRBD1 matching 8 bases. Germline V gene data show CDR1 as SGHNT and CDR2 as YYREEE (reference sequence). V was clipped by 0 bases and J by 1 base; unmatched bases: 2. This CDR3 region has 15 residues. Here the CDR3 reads CASSLVQGGNTEAFF. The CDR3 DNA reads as TGTGCCAGCAGCTTGGTACAGGGGGGGAACACTGAAGCTTTCTTT.

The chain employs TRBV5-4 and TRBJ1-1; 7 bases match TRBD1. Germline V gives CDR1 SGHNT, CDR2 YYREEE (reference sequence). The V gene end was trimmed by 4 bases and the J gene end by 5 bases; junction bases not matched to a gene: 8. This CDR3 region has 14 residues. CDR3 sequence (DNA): TGTGCCAGCAGCCCGGACAGGTCGGCGACTGAAGCTTTCTTT. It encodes CASSPDRSATEAFF.